These 16 T cell receptor beta chains originate from one sample sequenced in a study of blood T cell repertoires in COVID-19. The assay was immunoSEQ multiplex PCR, and TCRdb's table has in-frame clones only and misses some. The top ten clones hold under 3% of a sample with 270,000 or so clones, approximately 80% of them seen once. The material sequenced was peripheral blood. These receptors came from a woman in her sixties with active or convalescent COVID-19.

The chain couples TRBV6-5 to TRBJ2-7, with D possibly TRBD2 on 5 matching bases. CDR1 MNHEY and CDR2 SVGAGI come from the germline V gene. Trimming shortened V by 0 bases and J by 8 bases, and 17 bases separated the two germline ends. This CDR3 is built from 15 residues. Here the CDR3 reads CASSYSRTPAVKQYF. The CDR3 region has the DNA TGTGCCAGCAGTTACTCTAGGACTCCTGCGGTGAAGCAGTACTTC.

The chain couples TRBV5-4 to TRBJ2-1; TRBD2 aligns across 12 bases. This CDR3 contains 16 residues. J was trimmed by 5 bases and V by 4 bases; bases with no gene match: 7. Germline CDR1 reads SGHNT; CDR2 reads YYREEE (reference sequence). CDR3 in amino acids: CASSPYTSGGHNEQFF. The DNA of the CDR3 is TGTGCCAGCAGCCCATACACTAGCGGGGGGCACAATGAGCAGTTCTTC.

The V gene is TRBV2, the J gene TRBJ2-7, with 8 bases lining up with TRBD2. Trimming took 8 bases from V and 2 from J; bases not matched to a gene: 8. Germline CDR1 is SNHLY and CDR2 is FYNNEI. The CDR3 spans 14 residues. The CDR3 here is CASSRDGGAYEQYF. CDR3 in DNA: TGTGCCAGCTCGCGGGACGGGGGGGCCTACGAGCAGTACTTC.

The chain combines TRBV11-2 with TRBJ1-1; D is unresolved. V dropped 2 bases and J dropped 1 base, with 8 bases sitting between them. This CDR3 has 14 amino acids. The germline V gene has CDR1 SGHAT and CDR2 FQNNGV. The CDR3 DNA reads as TGTGCCAGCAGCTTAAGTCGAGGGAACACTGAAGCTTTCTTT. Translating gives CASSLSRGNTEAFF.

This sequence joins TRBV7-2 and TRBJ2-3, with 7 bases identical to TRBD2. CDR3 length: 14 amino acids. Germline V gives CDR1 SGHTA, CDR2 FQGNSA. With 1 base clipped from V and 9 bases from J, the junction kept 7 bases outside the gene matches. Written as DNA, the CDR3 is TGTGCCAGCAGCTTAGAAAGGGGAGGGTACACGCAGTATTTT. This translates into CASSLERGGYTQYF.

J is TRBJ1-5 and V is TRBV7-8, with 7 bases identical to TRBD1. This CDR3 has 17 residues. CDR1 is SGHVS, CDR2 FQNEAQ, per germline. With 5 bases clipped from V and 1 base from J, the junction kept 11 bases outside the gene matches. CDR3 nucleotide sequence: TGTGCCAGCAGCCCAGCAAGGGGGCAAGGGAGCAATCAGCCCCAGCATTTT. Its translation is CASSPARGQGSNQPQHF.

J is TRBJ2-5 and V is TRBV7-2; TRBD2 agrees at 15 bases. With 5 bases clipped from V and 6 bases from J, the junction kept 7 bases outside the gene matches. The germline CDR1 and CDR2 sequences are SGHTA and FQGNSA. The CDR3 runs 16 residues. In DNA form, the CDR3 reads TGTGCCAGCAGCCCGGGACTAGCGGGGGGTATAAAGACCCAGTACTTC. Residues: CASSPGLAGGIKTQYF. Drawing the rest from reference TRBV7-2 and TRBJ2-5, the complete variable domain is GAGVSQSPSNKVTEKGKDVELRCDPISGHTALYWYRQSLGQGLEFLIYFQGNSAPDKSGLPSDRFSAERTGGSVSTLTIQRTQQEDSAVYLCASSPGLAGGIKTQYFGPGTRLLVL.

The chain links TRBV6-5 to TRBJ2-5; possibly TRBD1 for D (5 bases). This CDR3 spans 13 amino acids. CDR1 is MNHEY, CDR2 SVGAGI, per germline. Trimming stripped 4 bases from V and 4 bases from J, with 10 bases between. The CDR3 protein is CASSWGTGETQYF. The CDR3 nucleotides are TGTGCCAGCAGTTGGGGTACAGGAGAGACCCAGTACTTC.

The chain uses TRBV11-2 and TRBJ1-6; tentative D call: TRBD1 (5 bases). The germline gives CDR1 SGHAT, CDR2 FQNNGV. The CDR3 length is 12 residues. V was pared by 0 bases and J by 12 bases, with 6 bases between. The CDR3 sequence is CASSLDRGPLHF. For the CDR3, the DNA is TGTGCCAGCAGCTTAGATAGGGGACCCCTCCACTTT.

J is TRBJ2-1 and V is TRBV7-9; 8 bases line up with TRBD2. This CDR3 region has 16 residues. The germline gives CDR1 SEHNR, CDR2 FQNEAQ (reference sequence). V was clipped by 0 bases and J by 4 bases; unmatched bases: 5. The DNA for the CDR3 is TGTGCCAGCAGCTTAGCGCTGACTAGCGTTTACAATGAGCAGTTCTTC. This gives the protein CASSLALTSVYNEQFF.

This chain links TRBV6-1 with TRBJ2-2, with D possibly TRBD1 on 5 matching bases. V was shortened by 1 base and J by 4 bases, with 13 bases between the two germline ends. The CDR3 runs 16 residues. Germline CDR1 MNHNS, CDR2 SASEGT. The CDR3 here is CASSEGQGRITGELFF. The CDR3 DNA follows: TGTGCCAGCAGTGAAGGGCAGGGAAGGATCACCGGGGAGCTGTTTTTT.

This rearrangement joins TRBV10-3 to TRBJ1-2; 9 positions match TRBD1. The CDR3 is 14 amino acids. The germline CDR1 and CDR2 sequences are ENHRY and SYGVKD. Unmatched junction bases numbered 3, after V lost 2 bases and J lost 5 bases. The CDR3, as DNA: TGTGCCATCAGTGAGATGACAGGGGGGTATGGCTACACCTTC. Translation: CAISEMTGGYGYTF.

The chain couples TRBV2 to TRBJ2-5; maybe TRBD1 (5 bases). With 3 bases removed from V and 7 bases from J, the gap between germline ends came to 15 bases. The CDR3 is 14 amino acids. Looked up from germline, CDR1 is SNHLY and CDR2 is FYNNEI. This CDR3 reads CASSDWPNQGTQYF. For the CDR3, the DNA is TGTGCCAGCAGTGATTGGCCGAATCAGGGGACCCAGTACTTC.

Here the CDR3 reads CASSKQGLAYEQYF. The CDR3 nucleotides read TGTGCCAGCTCGAAACAGGGGCTAGCCTACGAGCAGTACTTC. The chain couples TRBV18 to TRBJ2-7; TRBD1 aligns across 7 bases. J lost 2 bases, V lost 6 bases, and 7 bases had no gene match. This CDR3 comprises 14 residues. Germline CDR1 is KGHSH and CDR2 is LQKENI.

The table lists this clone with a few counts. CDR3 protein: CASSGTFYNEQFF. The CDR3 DNA reads TGTGCCAGCAGCGGGACTTTCTACAATGAGCAGTTCTTC. V is TRBV9 and J is TRBJ2-1; D is possibly TRBD2 (5 bases). Per germline, CDR1 SGDLS and CDR2 YYNGEE. The CDR3 is 13 residues long. Trimming took off 3 bases at V and 3 bases at J, with 7 bases between the two ends. The variable domain in full, with the rest retrieved from reference TRBV9 and TRBJ2-1, is DSGVTQTPKHLITATGQRVTLRCSPRSGDLSVYWYQQSLDQGLQFLIQYYNGEERAKGNILERFSAQQFPDLHSELNLSSLELGDSALYFCASSGTFYNEQFFGPGTRLTVL.

V is TRBV11-2 and J is TRBJ1-5, with D possibly matching TRBD1 (6 bases). Germline values: CDR1 SGHAT, CDR2 FQNNGV. With 5 bases removed from V and 5 bases from J, the gap between germline ends came to 10 bases. The CDR3 loop spans 13 amino acids. CDR3 region: CASSRDTDQPQHF. For the CDR3, the DNA is TGTGCCAGCAGCCGGGACACTGATCAGCCCCAGCATTTT.